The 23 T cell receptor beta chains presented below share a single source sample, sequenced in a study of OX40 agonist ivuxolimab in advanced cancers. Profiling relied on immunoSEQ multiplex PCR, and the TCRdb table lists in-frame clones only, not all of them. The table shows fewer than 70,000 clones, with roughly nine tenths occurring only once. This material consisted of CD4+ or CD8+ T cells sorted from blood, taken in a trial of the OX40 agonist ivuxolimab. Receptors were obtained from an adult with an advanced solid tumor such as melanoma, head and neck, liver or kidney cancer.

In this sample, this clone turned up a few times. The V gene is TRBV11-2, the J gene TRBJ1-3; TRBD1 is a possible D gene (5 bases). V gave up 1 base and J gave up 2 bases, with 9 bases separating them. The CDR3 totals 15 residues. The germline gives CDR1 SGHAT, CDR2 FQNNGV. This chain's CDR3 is CASSLVDSTGNTIYF. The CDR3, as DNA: TGTGCCAGCAGCTTAGTCGACAGTACTGGAAACACCATATATTTT.

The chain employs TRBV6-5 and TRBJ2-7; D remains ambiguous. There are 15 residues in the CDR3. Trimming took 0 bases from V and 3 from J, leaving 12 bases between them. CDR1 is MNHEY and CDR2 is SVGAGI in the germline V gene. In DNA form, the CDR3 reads TGTGCCAGCAGTTACTCAACACAAAGATTCTACGAGCAGTACTTC. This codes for CASSYSTQRFYEQYF.

The CDR3 here is CASKGLESEAFF. CDR3 DNA sequence: TGTGCCAGCAAGGGGCTGGAGTCTGAAGCTTTCTTT. J is TRBJ1-1 and V is TRBV5-6; possibly TRBD1 for D (5 bases). V was cut by 6 bases and J by 6 bases, with 12 bases left in between. CDR1 is SGHDT and CDR2 is YYEEEE in the germline V gene. The CDR3 extends over 12 amino acids.

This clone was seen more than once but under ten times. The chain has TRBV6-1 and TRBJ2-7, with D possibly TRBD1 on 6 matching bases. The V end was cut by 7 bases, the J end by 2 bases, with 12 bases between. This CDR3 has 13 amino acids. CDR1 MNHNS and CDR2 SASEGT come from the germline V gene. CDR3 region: CASTPGEAYEQYF. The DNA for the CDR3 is TGTGCCAGCACGCCAGGGGAAGCCTACGAGCAGTACTTC.

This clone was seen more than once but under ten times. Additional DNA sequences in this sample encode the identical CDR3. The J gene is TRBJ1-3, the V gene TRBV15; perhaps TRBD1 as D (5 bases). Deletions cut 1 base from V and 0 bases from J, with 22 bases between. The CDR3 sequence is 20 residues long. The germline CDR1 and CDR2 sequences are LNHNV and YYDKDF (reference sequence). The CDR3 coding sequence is TGTGCCACCAGCAGAGGTCTAGGGGTCCGGAACAGCCCCTCTGGAAACACCATATATTTT. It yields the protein CATSRGLGVRNSPSGNTIYF.

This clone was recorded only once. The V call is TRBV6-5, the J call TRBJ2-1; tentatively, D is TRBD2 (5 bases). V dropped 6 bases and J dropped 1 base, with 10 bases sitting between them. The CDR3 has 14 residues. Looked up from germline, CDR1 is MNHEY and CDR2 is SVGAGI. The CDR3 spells CASRNGRSYNEQFF. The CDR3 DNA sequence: TGTGCCAGCAGAAATGGGAGATCCTACAATGAGCAGTTCTTC.

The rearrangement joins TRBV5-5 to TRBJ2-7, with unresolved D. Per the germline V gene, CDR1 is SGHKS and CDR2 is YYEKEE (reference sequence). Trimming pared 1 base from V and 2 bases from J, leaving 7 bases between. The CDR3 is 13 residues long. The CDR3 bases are TGTGCCAGCAGCTTGAGGGTGGCCTACGAGCAGTACTTC. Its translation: CASSLRVAYEQYF.

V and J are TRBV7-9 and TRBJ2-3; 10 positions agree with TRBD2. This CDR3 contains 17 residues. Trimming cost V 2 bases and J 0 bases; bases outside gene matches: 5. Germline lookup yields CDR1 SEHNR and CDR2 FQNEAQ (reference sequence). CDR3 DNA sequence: TGTGCCAGCAGCTTACGGACTAGCGGAACCAGCACAGATACGCAGTATTTT. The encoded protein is CASSLRTSGTSTDTQYF. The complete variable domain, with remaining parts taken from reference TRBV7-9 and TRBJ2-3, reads DTGVSQNPRHKITKRGQNVTFRCDPISEHNRLYWYRQTLGQGPEFLTYFQNEAQLEKSRLLSDRFSAERPKGSFSTLEIQRTEQGDSAMYLCASSLRTSGTSTDTQYFGPGTRLTVL.

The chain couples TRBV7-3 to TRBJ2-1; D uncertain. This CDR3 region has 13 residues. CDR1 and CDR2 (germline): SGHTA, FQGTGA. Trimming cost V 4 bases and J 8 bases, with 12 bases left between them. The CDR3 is CASSSGPAHEQFF. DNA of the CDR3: TGTGCCAGCAGCTCCGGCCCGGCCCATGAGCAGTTCTTC.

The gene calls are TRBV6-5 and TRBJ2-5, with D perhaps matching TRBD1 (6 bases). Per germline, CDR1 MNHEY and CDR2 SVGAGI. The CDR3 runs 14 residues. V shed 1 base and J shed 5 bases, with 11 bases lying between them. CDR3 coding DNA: TGTGCCAGCAGTTACTACGACAGGCTCGAGACCCAGTACTTC. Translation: CASSYYDRLETQYF.

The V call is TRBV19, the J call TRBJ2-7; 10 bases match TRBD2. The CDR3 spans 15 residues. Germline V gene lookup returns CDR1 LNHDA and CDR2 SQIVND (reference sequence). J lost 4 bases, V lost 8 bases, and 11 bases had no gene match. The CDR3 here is CASGEIAGGGYEQYF. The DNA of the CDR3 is TGTGCCAGTGGTGAAATAGCGGGAGGCGGGTACGAGCAGTACTTC. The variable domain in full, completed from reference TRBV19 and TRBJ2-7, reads DGGITQSPKYLFRKEGQNVTLSCEQNLNHDAMYWYRQDPGQGLRLIYYSQIVNDFQKGDIAEGYSVSREKKESFPLTVTSAQKNPTAFYLCASGEIAGGGYEQYFGPGTRLTVT.

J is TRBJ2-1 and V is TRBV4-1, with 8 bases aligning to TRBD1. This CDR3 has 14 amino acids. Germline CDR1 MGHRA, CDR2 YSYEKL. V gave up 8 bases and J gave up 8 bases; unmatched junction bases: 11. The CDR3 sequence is CASSTGTGIDEQFF. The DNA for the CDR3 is TGCGCCAGCTCCACCGGGACAGGTATCGATGAGCAGTTCTTC.

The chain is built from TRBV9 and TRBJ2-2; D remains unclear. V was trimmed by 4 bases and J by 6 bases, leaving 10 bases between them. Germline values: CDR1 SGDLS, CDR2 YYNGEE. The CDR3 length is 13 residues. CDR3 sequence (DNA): TGTGCCAGCAGCCCCCTACCGGCCGGGGAGCTGTTTTTT. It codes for CASSPLPAGELFF.

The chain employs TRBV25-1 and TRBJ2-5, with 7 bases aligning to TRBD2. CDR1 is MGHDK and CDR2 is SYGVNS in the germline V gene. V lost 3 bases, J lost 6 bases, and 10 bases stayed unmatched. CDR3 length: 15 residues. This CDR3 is CASSDSAGVRKTQYF. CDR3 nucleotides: TGTGCCAGCAGTGACTCCGCGGGAGTGCGAAAGACCCAGTACTTC.

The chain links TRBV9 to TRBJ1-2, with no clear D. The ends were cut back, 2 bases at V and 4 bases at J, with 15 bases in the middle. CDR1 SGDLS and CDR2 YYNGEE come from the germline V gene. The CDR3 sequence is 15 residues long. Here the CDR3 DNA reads TGTGCCAGCAGCGTCGAGGCTCAGGCCCCCTATGGCTACACCTTC. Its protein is CASSVEAQAPYGYTF.

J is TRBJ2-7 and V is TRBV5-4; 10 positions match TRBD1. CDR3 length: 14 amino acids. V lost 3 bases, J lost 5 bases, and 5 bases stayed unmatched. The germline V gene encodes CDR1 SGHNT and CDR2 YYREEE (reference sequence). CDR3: CASSWGQGRNEQYF. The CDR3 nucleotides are TGTGCCAGCAGCTGGGGACAGGGGCGTAACGAGCAGTACTTC. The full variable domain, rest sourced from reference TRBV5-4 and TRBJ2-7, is ETGVTQSPTHLIKTRGQQVTLRCSSQSGHNTVSWYQQALGQGPQFIFQYYREEENGRGNFPPRFSGLQFPNYSSELNVNALELDDSALYLCASSWGQGRNEQYFGPGTRLTVT.

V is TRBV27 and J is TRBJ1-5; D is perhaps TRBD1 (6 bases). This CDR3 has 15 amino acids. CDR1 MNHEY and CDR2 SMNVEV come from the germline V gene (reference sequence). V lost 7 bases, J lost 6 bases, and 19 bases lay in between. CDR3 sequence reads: CASTQDSRAGQPQHF. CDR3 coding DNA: TGTGCCAGCACCCAGGACAGTCGGGCGGGTCAGCCCCAGCATTTT.

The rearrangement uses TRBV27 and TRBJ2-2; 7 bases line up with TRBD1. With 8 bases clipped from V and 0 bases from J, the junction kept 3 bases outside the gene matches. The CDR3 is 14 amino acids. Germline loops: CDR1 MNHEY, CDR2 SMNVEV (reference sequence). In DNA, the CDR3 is TGTGCCAGCGGGGACAGAACGAACACCGGGGAGCTGTTTTTT. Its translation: CASGDRTNTGELFF.

CDR3 loop: CAWVLAGSRELFF. Here the CDR3 DNA reads TGTGCCTGGGTTTTAGCGGGAAGCCGGGAGCTGTTTTTT. The V and J genes are TRBV30 and TRBJ2-2; 8 nucleotides agree with TRBD2. This CDR3 contains 13 residues. Per the germline V gene, CDR1 is GTSNPN and CDR2 is SVGIG (reference sequence). Unmatched junction bases numbered 8, after V lost 5 bases and J lost 9 bases.

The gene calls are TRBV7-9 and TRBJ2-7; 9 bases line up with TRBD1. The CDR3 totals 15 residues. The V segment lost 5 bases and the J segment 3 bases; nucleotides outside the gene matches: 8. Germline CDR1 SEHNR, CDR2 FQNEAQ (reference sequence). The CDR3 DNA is TGTGCCAGCAGCCCGGGACAGGGCTATAACTACGAGCAGTACTTC. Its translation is CASSPGQGYNYEQYF. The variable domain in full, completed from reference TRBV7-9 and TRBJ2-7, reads DTGVSQNPRHKITKRGQNVTFRCDPISEHNRLYWYRQTLGQGPEFLTYFQNEAQLEKSRLLSDRFSAERPKGSFSTLEIQRTEQGDSAMYLCASSPGQGYNYEQYFGPGTRLTVT.

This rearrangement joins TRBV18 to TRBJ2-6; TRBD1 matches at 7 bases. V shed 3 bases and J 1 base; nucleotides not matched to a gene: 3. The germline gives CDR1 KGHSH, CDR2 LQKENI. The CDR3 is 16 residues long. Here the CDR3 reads CASSPAGGSGANVLTF. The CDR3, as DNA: TGTGCCAGCTCACCGGCAGGGGGTTCTGGGGCCAACGTCCTGACTTTC.

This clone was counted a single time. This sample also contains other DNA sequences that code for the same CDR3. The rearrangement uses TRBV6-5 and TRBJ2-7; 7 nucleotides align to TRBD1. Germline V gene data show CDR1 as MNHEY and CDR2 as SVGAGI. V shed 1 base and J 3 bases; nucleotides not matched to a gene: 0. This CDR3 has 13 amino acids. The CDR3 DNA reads TGTGCCAGCAGTTACTACAGGGGCTACGAGCAGTACTTC. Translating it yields CASSYYRGYEQYF.

The CDR3 coding sequence is TGTGCCAGCACCCCAGGAGCGGGGCGTAGCTCCTACAATGAGCAGTTCTTC. It encodes CASTPGAGRSSYNEQFF. V is TRBV7-9 and J is TRBJ2-1; 7 bases agree with TRBD2. The germline CDR1 and CDR2 sequences are SEHNR and FQNEAQ (reference sequence). The J segment lost 0 bases and the V segment lost 7 bases, leaving 12 bases of the junction unmatched. There are 17 residues in the CDR3.